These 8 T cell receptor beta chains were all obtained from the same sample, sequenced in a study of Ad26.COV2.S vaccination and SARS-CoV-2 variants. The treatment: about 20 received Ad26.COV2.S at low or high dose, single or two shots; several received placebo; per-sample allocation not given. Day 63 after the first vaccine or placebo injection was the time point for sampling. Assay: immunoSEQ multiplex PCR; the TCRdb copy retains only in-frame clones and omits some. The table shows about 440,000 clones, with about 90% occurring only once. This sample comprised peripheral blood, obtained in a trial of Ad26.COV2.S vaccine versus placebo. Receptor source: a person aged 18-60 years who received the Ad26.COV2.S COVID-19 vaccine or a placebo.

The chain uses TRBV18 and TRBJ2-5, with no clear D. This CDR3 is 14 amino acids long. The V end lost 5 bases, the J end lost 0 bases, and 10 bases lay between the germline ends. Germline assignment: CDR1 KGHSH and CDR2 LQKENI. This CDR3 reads CASSGRQYQETQYF. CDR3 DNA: TGTGCCAGCTCAGGGCGGCAGTACCAAGAGACCCAGTACTTC.

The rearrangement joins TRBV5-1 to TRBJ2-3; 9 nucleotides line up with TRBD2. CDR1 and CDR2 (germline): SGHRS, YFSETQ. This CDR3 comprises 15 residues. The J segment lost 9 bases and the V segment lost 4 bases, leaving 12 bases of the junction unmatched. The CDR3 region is CASSPRGAGGGTQYF. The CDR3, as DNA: TGCGCCAGCAGCCCCAGGGGAGCGGGAGGCGGCACGCAGTATTTT.

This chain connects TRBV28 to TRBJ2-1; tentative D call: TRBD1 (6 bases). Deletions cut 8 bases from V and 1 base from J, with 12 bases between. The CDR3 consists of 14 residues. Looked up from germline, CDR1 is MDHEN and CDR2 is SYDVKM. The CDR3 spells CASVGQRSYNEQFF. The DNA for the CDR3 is TGTGCCAGCGTTGGACAGAGATCCTACAATGAGCAGTTCTTC.

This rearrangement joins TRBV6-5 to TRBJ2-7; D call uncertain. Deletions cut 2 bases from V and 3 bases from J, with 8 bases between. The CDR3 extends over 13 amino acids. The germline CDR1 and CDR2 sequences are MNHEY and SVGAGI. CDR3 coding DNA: TGTGCCAGCAGTTACGCCCCTGACTACGAGCAGTACTTC. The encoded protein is CASSYAPDYEQYF.

The CDR3 nucleotides are TGTGCCAGCAGTCCCGCACAGGCCCGGAGTGAAAAACTGTTTTTT. Protein product: CASSPAQARSEKLFF. This rearrangement joins TRBV27 to TRBJ1-4, with D possibly being TRBD1 (5 bases). The CDR3 contains 15 residues. Germline CDR1 and CDR2: MNHEY and SMNVEV (reference sequence). Between the trimmed V and J ends, which lost 5 bases and 7 bases, there was a span of 17 bases.

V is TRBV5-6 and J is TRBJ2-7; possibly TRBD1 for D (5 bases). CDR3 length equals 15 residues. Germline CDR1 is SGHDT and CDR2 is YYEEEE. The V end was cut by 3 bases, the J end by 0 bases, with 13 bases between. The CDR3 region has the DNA TGTGCCAGCAGCTCCGGACACAAAGTCTCCTACGAGCAGTACTTC. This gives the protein CASSSGHKVSYEQYF.

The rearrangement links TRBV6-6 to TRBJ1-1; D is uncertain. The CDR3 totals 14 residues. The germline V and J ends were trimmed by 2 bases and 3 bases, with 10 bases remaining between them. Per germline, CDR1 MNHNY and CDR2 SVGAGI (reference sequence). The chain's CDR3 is CASSYPYMDTEAFF. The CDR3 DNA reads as TGTGCCAGCAGTTACCCCTATATGGACACTGAAGCTTTCTTT.

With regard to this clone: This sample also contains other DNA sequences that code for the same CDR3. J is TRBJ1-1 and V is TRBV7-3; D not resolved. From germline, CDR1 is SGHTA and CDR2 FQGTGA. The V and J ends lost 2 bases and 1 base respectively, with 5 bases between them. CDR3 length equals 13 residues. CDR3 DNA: TGTGCCAGCAGCTTATGGGGGAACACTGAAGCTTTCTTT. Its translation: CASSLWGNTEAFF.